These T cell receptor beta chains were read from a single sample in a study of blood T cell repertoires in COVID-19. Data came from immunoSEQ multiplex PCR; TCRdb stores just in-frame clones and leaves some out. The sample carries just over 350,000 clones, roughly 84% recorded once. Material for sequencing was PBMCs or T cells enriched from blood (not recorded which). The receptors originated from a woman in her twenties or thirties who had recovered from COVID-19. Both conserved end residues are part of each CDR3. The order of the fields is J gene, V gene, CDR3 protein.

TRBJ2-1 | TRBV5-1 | CASSGTSMVDEQFF
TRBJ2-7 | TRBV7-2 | CASSLRGQVPEQYF
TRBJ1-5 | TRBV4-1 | CASSQDPRGHQPQHF
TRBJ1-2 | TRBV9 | CASSEGGQVGIPYGYTF
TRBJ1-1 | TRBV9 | CASSPPVEVSTEAFF
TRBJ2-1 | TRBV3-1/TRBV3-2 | CASSPTWDRGTYNEQFF
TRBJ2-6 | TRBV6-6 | CATSEASGANVLTF
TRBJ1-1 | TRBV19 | CASRWELSGVTEAFF
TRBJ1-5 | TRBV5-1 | CASSFSGGGNQPQHF
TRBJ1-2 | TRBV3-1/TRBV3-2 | CASSQGSGNYGYTF
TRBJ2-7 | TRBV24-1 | CATSGGVPYEQYF
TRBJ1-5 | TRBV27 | CASSLSPGQGLSQPQHF
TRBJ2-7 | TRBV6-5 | CAGGNRGGALWEQYF
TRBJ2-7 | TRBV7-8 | CASTLGGNYEQYF
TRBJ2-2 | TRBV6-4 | CASSEAENTGELFF
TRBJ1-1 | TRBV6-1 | CASSEATGVTEAFF
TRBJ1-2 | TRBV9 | CASSVRTGSNYGYTF
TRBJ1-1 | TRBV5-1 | CASSPHQQGNTEAFF
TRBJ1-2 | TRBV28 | CASSFRDYGYTF
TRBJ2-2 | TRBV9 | CASTGGTNTGELFF
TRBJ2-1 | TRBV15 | CATSRGPPGEYNEQFF
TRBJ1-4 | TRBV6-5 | CASRRTGFEKLFF
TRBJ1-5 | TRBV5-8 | CASSKRGDLDQPQHF
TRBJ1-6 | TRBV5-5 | CASSFNSAGNSPLHF
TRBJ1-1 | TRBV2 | CASSETIGDTEAFF
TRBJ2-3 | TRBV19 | CASSSPDRGTDTQYF
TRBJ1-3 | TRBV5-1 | CASRRAAQDTIYF
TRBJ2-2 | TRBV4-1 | CASSLRQGGTGELFF
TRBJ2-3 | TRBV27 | CASPRARTGSDTQYF
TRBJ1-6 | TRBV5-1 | CASSQDPGAYSPLHF